The sequence of this T cell receptor (beta chain) was determined in a study of blood T cells in healthy people across ages. Germline CDR1 and CDR2: DFQATT and SNEGSKA (reference sequence). The CDR3 covers 15 residues. Primers used in a second PCR of roughly 6 to 12 cycles were a sample-barcoded 5' primer and a J-beta primer mix. MiXCR was run by TCRdb on the 5' RACE reads, yielding one entry per CDR3 protein. The table has 1.5 million to 2 million distinct CDR3 sequences, under 30% seen once. This sequence joins TRBV20-1 and TRBJ2-3; TRBD1 might be the D (6 bases). This sequence was found in a woman younger than 45 in good health. Sequences were obtained from blood. For the CDR3, the DNA is TGCAGCCTAAAATTCGGGACACCCCCCACAGATACGCAGTATTTT. It is translated as CSLKFGTPPTDTQYF.